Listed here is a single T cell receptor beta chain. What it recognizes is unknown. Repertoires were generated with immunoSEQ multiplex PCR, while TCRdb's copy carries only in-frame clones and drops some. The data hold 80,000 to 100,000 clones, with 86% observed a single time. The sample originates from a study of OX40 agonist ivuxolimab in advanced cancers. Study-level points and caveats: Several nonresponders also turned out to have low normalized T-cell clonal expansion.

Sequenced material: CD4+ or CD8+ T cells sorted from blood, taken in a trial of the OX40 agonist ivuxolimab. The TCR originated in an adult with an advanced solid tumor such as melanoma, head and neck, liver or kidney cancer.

CDR3 amino acids: CASSSSGTTGHGYTF. Written as DNA, the CDR3 is TGCGCCAGCAGCTCCTCCGGGACGACGGGCCATGGCTACACCTTC. This chain links TRBV5-1 with TRBJ1-2; a weak D match, TRBD1 (5 bases). The ends were cut back, 3 bases at V and 6 bases at J, with 18 bases in the middle. This CDR3 has 15 amino acids. From germline, CDR1 is SGHRS and CDR2 YFSETQ.